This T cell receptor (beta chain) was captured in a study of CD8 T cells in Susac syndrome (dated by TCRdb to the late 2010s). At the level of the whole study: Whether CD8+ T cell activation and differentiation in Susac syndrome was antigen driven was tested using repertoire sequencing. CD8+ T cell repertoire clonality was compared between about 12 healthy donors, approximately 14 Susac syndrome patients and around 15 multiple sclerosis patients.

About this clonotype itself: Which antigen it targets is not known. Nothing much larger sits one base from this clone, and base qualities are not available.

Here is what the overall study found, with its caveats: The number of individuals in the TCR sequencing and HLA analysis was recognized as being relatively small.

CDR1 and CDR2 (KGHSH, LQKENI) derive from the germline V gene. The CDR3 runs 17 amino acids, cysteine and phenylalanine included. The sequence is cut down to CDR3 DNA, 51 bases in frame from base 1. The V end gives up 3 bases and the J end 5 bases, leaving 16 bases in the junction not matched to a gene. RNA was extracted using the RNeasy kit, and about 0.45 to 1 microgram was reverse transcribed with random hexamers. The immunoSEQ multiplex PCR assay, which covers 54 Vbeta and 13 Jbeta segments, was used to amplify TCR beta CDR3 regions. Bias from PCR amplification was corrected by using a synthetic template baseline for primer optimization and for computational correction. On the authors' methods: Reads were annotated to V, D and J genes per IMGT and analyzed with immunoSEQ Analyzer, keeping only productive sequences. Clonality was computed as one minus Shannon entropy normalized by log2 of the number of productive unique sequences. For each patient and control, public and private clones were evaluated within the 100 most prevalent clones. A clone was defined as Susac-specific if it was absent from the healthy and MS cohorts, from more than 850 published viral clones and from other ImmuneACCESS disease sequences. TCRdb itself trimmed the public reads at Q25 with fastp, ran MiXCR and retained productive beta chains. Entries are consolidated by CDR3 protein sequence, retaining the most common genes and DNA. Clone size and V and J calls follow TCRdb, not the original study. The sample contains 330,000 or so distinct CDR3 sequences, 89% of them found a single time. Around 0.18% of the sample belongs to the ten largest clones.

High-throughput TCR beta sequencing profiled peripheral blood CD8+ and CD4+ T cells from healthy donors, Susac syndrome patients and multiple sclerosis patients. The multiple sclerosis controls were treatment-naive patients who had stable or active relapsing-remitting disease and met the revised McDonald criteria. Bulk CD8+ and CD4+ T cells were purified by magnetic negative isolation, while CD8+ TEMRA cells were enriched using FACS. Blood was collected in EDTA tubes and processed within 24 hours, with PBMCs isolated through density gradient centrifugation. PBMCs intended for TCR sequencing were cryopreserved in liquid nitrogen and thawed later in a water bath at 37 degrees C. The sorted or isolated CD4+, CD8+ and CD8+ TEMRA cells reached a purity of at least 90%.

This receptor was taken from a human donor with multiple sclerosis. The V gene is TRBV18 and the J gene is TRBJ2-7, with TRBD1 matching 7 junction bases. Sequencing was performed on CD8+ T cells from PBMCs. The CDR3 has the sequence CASSPGWEGQVRDEQYF. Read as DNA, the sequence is TGTGCCAGCTCACCCGGTTGGGAAGGACAGGTGCGGGACGAGCAGTACTTC.